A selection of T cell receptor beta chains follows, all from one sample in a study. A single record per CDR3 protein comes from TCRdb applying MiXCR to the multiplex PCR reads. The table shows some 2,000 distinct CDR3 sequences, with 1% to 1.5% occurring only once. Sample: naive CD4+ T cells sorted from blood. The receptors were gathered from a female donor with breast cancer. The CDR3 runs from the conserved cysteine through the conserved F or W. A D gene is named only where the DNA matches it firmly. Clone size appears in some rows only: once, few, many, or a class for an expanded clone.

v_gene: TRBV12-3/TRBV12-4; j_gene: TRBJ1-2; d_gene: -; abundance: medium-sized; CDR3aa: CASSPQSISSYGYTF; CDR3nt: TGTGCCAGCAGTCCACAAAGCATATCCTCCTATGGCTACACCTTC
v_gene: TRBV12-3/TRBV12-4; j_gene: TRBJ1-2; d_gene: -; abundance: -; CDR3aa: CASSLHLNYGYTF; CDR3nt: TGTGCCAGCAGTTTACACCTTAACTATGGCTACACCTTC
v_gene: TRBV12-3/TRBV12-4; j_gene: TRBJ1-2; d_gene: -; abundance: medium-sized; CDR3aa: CASSPTWKSDYGYTF; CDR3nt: TGTGCCAGCAGCCCAACATGGAAGTCGGACTATGGCTACACCTTC
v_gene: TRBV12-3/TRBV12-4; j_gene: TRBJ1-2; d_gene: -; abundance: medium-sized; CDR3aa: CASSLLTGRTGGYTF; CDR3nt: TGTGCCAGCAGCCTCCTGACGGGGCGAACGGGTGGCTACACCTTC
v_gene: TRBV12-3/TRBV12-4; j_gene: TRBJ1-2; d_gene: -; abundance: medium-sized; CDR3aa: CASSYLNGRYGYTF; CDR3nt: TGTGCCAGCAGTTATTTGAACGGACGATATGGCTACACCTTC
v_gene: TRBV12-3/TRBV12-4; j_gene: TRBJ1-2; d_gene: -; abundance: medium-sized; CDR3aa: CASSPGRAHYGYTF; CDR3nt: TGTGCCAGCAGTCCTGGACGGGCTCACTATGGCTACACCTTC
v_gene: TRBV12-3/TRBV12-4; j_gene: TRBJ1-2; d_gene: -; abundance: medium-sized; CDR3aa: CASSPSGTTYGYTF; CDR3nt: TGTGCCAGCAGTCCTTCCGGGACCACGTATGGCTACACCTTC
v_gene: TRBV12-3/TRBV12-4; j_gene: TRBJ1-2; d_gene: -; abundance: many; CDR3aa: CASSSRVDYGYTF; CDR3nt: TGTGCCAGCAGTTCCAGGGTAGACTATGGCTACACCTTC
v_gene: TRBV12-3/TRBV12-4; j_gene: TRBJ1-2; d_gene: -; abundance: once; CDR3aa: CASSTGTNYGYTF; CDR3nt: TGTGCCAGCAGCACCGGGACAAACTATGGCTACACCTTC
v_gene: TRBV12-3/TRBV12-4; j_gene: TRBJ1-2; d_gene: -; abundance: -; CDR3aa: CASSLYSQYGYTF; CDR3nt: TGTGCCAGCAGTTTGTACAGCCAGTATGGCTACACCTTC
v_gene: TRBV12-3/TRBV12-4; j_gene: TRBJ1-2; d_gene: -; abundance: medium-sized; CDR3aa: CASSSLTGTGYTF; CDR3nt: TGTGCCAGCAGTTCCCTGACAGGTACAGGCTACACCTTC
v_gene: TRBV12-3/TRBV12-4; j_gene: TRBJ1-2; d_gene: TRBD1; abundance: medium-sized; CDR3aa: CASTLSGTEISYTF; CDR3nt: TGTGCCAGCACCTTATCTGGGACAGAGATCAGCTACACCTTC
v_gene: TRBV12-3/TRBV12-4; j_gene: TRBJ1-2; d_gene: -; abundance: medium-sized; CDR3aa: CASTTGTYGYTF; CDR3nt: TGTGCCAGCACTACCGGGACCTATGGCTACACCTTC
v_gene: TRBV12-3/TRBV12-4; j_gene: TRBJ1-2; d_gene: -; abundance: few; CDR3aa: CASSHREPGRYTF; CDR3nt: TGTGCCAGCAGCCACCGGGAGCCAGGGCGATACACCTTC
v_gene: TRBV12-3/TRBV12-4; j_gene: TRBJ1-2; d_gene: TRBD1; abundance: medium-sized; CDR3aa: CASRDRKYYGYTF; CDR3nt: TGTGCCAGCCGGGACAGGAAATACTATGGCTACACCTTC
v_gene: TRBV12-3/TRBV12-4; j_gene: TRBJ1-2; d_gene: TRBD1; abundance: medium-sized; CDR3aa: CASSRRQGYGYTF; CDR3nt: TGTGCCAGCAGTCGAAGACAGGGATATGGCTACACCTTC
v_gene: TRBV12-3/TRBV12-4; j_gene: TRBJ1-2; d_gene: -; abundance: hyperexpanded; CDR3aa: CASGDTLYGYTF; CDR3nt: TGTGCCAGCGGTGACACCCTCTATGGCTACACCTTC
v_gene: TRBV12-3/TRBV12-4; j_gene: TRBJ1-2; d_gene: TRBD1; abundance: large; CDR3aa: CASSQTGYYGYTF; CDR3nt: TGTGCCAGCAGTCAGACAGGGTACTATGGCTACACCTTC
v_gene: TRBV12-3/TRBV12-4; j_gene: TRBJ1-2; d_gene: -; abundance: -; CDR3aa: CASSLMEGSRGYTF; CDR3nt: TGTGCCAGCAGCCTGATGGAAGGCTCCCGAGGCTACACCTTC
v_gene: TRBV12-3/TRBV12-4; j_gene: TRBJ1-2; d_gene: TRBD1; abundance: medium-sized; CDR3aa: CASRGQGYGYTF; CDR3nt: TGTGCCAGCAGGGGACAGGGCTATGGCTACACCTTC
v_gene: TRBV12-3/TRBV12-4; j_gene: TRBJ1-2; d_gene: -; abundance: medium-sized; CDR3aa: CASRSGLLSYGYTF; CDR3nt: TGTGCCAGCAGATCGGGACTCCTGAGCTATGGCTACACCTTC
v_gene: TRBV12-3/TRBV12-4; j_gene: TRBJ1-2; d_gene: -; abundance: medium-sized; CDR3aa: CASSLAGFYGYTF; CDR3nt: TGTGCCAGCAGTTTAGCAGGATTCTATGGCTACACCTTC
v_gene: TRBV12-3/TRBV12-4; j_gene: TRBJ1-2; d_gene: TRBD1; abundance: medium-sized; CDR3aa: CASSSGTDYGYTF; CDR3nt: TGTGCCAGCAGTTCCGGGACAGACTATGGCTACACCTTC
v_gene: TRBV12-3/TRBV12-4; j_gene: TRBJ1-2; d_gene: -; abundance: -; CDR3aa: CASSPNRFYGYTF; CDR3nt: TGTGCCAGCAGCCCTAACAGGTTCTATGGCTACACCTTC
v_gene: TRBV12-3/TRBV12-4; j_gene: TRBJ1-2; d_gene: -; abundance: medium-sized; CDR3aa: CASSFFAMSYGYTF; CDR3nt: TGTGCCAGCAGTTTCTTTGCGATGTCGTATGGCTACACCTTC
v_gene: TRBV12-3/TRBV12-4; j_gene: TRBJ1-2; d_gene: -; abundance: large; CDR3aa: CASSWTRYGYTF; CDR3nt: TGTGCCAGCAGTTGGACACGGTATGGCTACACCTTC
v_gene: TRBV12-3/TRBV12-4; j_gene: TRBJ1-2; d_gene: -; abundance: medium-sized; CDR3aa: CASSFAATHGYTF; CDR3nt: TGTGCCAGCAGTTTCGCCGCGACCCATGGCTACACCTTC
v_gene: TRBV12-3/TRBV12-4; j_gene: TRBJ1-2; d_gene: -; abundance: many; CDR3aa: CASSFRNDYTF; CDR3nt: TGTGCCAGCAGTTTCAGAAACGACTACACCTTC
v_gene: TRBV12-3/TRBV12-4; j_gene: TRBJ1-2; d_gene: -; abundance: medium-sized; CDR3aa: CASSQELANYGYTF; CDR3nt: TGTGCCAGCAGTCAGGAATTAGCTAACTATGGCTACACCTTC
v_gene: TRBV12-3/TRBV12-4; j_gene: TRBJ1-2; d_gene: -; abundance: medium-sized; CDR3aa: CASSRDRRRDGYTF; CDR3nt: TGTGCCAGCAGTCGTGACAGGCGGAGGGATGGCTACACCTTC
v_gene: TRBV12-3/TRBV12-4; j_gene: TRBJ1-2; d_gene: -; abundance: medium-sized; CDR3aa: CASSMGLSYGYTF; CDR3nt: TGTGCCAGCAGTATGGGACTGAGCTATGGCTACACCTTC
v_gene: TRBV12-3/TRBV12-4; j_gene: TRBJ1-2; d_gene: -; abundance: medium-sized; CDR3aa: CASSRTNYGYTF; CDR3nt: TGTGCCAGCAGTCGGACGAACTATGGCTACACCTTC
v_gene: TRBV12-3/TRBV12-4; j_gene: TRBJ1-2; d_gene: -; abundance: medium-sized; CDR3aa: CASSPSDRGYTF; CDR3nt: TGTGCCAGCAGTCCGTCGGACCGCGGCTACACCTTC